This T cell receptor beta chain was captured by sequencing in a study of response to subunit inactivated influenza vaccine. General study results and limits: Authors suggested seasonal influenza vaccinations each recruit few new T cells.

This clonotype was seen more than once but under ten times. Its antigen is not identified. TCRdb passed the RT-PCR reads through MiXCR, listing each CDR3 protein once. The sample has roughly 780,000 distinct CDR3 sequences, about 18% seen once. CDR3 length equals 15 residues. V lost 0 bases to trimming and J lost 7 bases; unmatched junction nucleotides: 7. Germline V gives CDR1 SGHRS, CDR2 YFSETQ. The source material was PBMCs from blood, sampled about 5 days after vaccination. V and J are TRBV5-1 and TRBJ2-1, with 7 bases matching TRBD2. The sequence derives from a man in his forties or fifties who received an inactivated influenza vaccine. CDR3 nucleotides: TGCGCCAGCAGCTTGGGCGGGAGCAGAGATAATGAGCAGTTCTTC. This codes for CASSLGGSRDNEQFF.